Below are 28 T cell receptor beta chains sequenced from a single sample in a study of glioma-infiltrating T cells after dendritic cell vaccination (dated by TCRdb to 2016 to 2017). In the paper's terms, the time point label means: after dendritic cell vaccination, including at tumor progression/relapse. Libraries were built with the immunoSEQ multiplex PCR assay. TCRdb carries this immuneACCESS record with in-frame sequences only. Its versions omit some clonotypes, under half of them owing to an unresolved V gene in the studies checked, with the rest unexplained. The sample yields around 90,000 clones; 81% were counted once. The ten top clones hold 2.1% of the sample. Sequences were derived from blood, sampled after dendritic cell vaccination. The receptors originated from a human donor with glioblastoma.

The genes are TRBV2 and TRBJ1-5; TRBD1 is a possible D gene (6 bases). The length of the CDR3 is 15 residues. Between the trimmed V and J ends, which lost 4 bases and 7 bases, there was a span of 17 bases. Germline V gene lookup returns CDR1 SNHLY and CDR2 FYNNEI. CDR3 sequence: CASSGFTGTNQPQHF. The CDR3 DNA follows: TGTGCCAGCAGTGGCTTTACAGGGACCAACCAGCCCCAGCATTTT.

V is TRBV11-2 and J is TRBJ2-1; TRBD2 matches at 10 bases. This CDR3 is built from 19 residues. V lost 4 bases, J lost 5 bases, and 17 bases stayed unmatched. Germline CDR1 reads SGHAT; CDR2 reads FQNNGV. The CDR3 sequence: CASSSRYQYSGRTNNEQFF. CDR3 bases: TGTGCCAGCAGCTCCCGCTACCAATATAGCGGGAGGACCAACAATGAGCAGTTCTTC.

V usage is TRBV6-6 and J usage is TRBJ1-1, with D unclear. The V end lost 0 bases, the J end lost 11 bases, and 13 bases lay between the germline ends. The CDR3 is made up of 13 amino acids. Germline V gene sequence: CDR1 MNHNY, CDR2 SVGAGI (reference sequence). The CDR3 region is CASSYSSPPEAFF. The CDR3 nucleotides read TGTGCCAGCAGTTACTCGTCCCCCCCGGAGGCTTTCTTT.

CDR3: CASSLGEQLSTGELFF. The CDR3 DNA sequence: TGTGCCAGCAGCTTAGGCGAACAGCTAAGCACCGGGGAGCTGTTTTTT. The V gene is TRBV11-1, the J gene TRBJ2-2; D not certain. V was pared by 1 base and J by 4 bases, with 13 bases between. This CDR3 contains 16 residues. In germline, CDR1 is SGHAT, CDR2 FQDESV (reference sequence).

This chain's CDR3 is CASTPRALFNYGYTF. CDR3 bases: TGTGCCAGCACCCCCAGGGCATTATTTAACTATGGCTACACCTTC. This chain links TRBV2 with TRBJ1-2; possible D gene TRBD1, 5 bases. V was shortened by 7 bases and J by 1 base, with 16 bases between the two germline ends. The germline V gene has CDR1 SNHLY and CDR2 FYNNEI. The CDR3 has 15 amino acids.

The chain links TRBV19 to TRBJ1-5; 8 nucleotides line up with TRBD1. The CDR3 is made up of 16 amino acids. The germline V gene encodes CDR1 LNHDA and CDR2 SQIVND (reference sequence). With V trimmed by 4 bases and J by 3 bases, 8 bases remained unmatched. The CDR3 nucleotides are TGTGCCAGTAGTAGAGCGGGACAGGCCCCCAATCAGCCCCAGCATTTT. Translation gives CASSRAGQAPNQPQHF.

V gene TRBV15 combines with J gene TRBJ1-5; 8 bases are shared with TRBD1. This CDR3 has 18 residues. The ends lost 2 bases at V and 6 bases at J; junction bases unmatched: 15. Germline CDR1 is LNHNV and CDR2 is YYDKDF (reference sequence). Written as DNA, the CDR3 is TGTGCCACCAGCAGACCCACGATCACAGGGGGATCACTTCAGCCCCAGCATTTT. It specifies CATSRPTITGGSLQPQHF.

The chain couples TRBV7-2 to TRBJ1-2; D might be TRBD1 (5 bases). Germline CDR1 SGHTA, CDR2 FQGNSA. There are 14 residues in the CDR3. The germline V and J ends were trimmed by 3 bases and 8 bases, with 16 bases remaining between them. The CDR3, as DNA: TGTGCCAGCAGCTTCTCAGGACATGGCCGGGGCTACACCTTC. This encodes CASSFSGHGRGYTF.

CDR3 loop: CASSPRQGWGEAFF. CDR3 nucleotides: TGTGCCAGCAGTCCGAGACAGGGGTGGGGTGAAGCTTTCTTT. The rearrangement joins TRBV27 to TRBJ1-1; 8 nucleotides match TRBD1. V was pared by 5 bases and J by 7 bases, with 9 bases of the junction left unmatched. Germline loops: CDR1 MNHEY, CDR2 SMNVEV (reference sequence). CDR3 length: 14 residues.

J is TRBJ1-3 and V is TRBV18, with D uncertain. This CDR3 contains 20 residues. V was clipped by 0 bases and J by 0 bases, with 21 bases between them. The germline CDR1 and CDR2 sequences are KGHSH and LQKENI. In nucleotides, the CDR3 is TGTGCCAGCTCACCACCGAATACCGGGTCCAGCCCAATCTCTGGAAACACCATATATTTT. Translating it yields CASSPPNTGSSPISGNTIYF.

In this sample, this clone turned up once. The chain joins TRBV28 to TRBJ2-7, with D unclear. The CDR3 has 13 residues. Germline CDR1 and CDR2: MDHEN and SYDVKM. Trimming removed 8 bases at V and 1 base at J, with 12 bases between. CDR3 protein: CASFGSQSYEQYF. DNA for the CDR3: TGTGCCAGCTTCGGGTCTCAATCCTACGAGCAGTACTTC.

The gene calls are TRBV5-6 and TRBJ1-1, with D perhaps matching TRBD1 (6 bases). This CDR3 contains 15 residues. V was clipped by 4 bases and J by 2 bases, with 15 bases between them. CDR1 SGHDT and CDR2 YYEEEE come from the germline V gene. CDR3 in amino acids: CASSLGQIYNTEAFF. The CDR3 bases are TGTGCCAGCAGCCTCGGACAGATTTATAACACTGAAGCTTTCTTT.

The J gene is TRBJ2-3, the V gene TRBV5-4, with D unclear. Germline V gene data show CDR1 as SGHNT and CDR2 as YYREEE (reference sequence). The CDR3 is 15 amino acids. V was pared by 0 bases and J by 0 bases, with 8 bases between. In nucleotides, the CDR3 is TGTGCCAGCAGCTTGGACAGATCTAGCACAGATACGCAGTATTTT. The encoded protein is CASSLDRSSTDTQYF.

This chain connects TRBV6-5 to TRBJ2-3, with 9 bases lining up with TRBD1. The germline gives CDR1 MNHEY, CDR2 SVGAGI. V trimming: 6 bases; J trimming: 6 bases; junction bases outside the gene matches: 7. The CDR3 spans 14 residues. Here the CDR3 DNA reads TGTGCCAGCAGCTCGGACAGGGGCGAGGATACGCAGTATTTT. The encoded protein is CASSSDRGEDTQYF.

This chain connects TRBV11-2 to TRBJ2-7; tentatively, D is TRBD1 (6 bases). Germline-derived CDR1 and CDR2 are SGHAT and FQNNGV. V was pared by 1 base and J by 4 bases, with 8 bases between. This CDR3 spans 13 amino acids. CDR3: CASSLGTVYEQYV. The DNA of the CDR3 is TGTGCCAGCAGCTTAGGGACAGTATACGAGCAGTACGTC.

The rearrangement links TRBV10-3 to TRBJ2-7, with 7 positions matching TRBD2. The CDR3 is 14 residues long. Germline V CDR1 and CDR2: ENHRY, SYGVKD. The ends lost 6 bases at V and 0 bases at J; junction bases unmatched: 5. The CDR3 coding sequence is TGTGCCATCAGCTGGACTAGGGACTCCTACGAGCAGTACTTC. Its translation is CAISWTRDSYEQYF.

This clone has only a few counts. V is TRBV6-1 and J is TRBJ2-4; 7 bases align to TRBD2. The germline V gene has CDR1 MNHNS and CDR2 SASEGT. This CDR3 has 14 residues. Unmatched junction bases numbered 5, after V lost 3 bases and J lost 6 bases. The CDR3 DNA reads TGTGCCAGCAGTGACTGGGGGGGTTCAAACATTCAGTACTTC. Encoded protein: CASSDWGGSNIQYF.

The chain couples TRBV11-2 to TRBJ1-1; TRBD1 might be the D (6 bases). Per germline, CDR1 SGHAT and CDR2 FQNNGV. The CDR3 sequence is 16 residues long. V was clipped by 1 base and J by 0 bases, with 12 bases between them. The CDR3 region is CASSLVGGVMNTEAFF. In DNA, the CDR3 is TGTGCCAGCAGCTTAGTTGGGGGCGTCATGAACACTGAAGCTTTCTTT.

This chain connects TRBV15 to TRBJ2-5; D might be TRBD1 (5 bases). The CDR3 is made up of 16 amino acids. The germline V gene encodes CDR1 LNHNV and CDR2 YYDKDF (reference sequence). Trimming stripped 11 bases from V and 2 bases from J, with 24 bases between. CDR3 nucleotide sequence: TGTGCCTCCCAAGAAGGGGTAAACCGAGTTCAAGAGACCCAGTACTTC. Translated, it gives CASQEGVNRVQETQYF. Supplemented by reference TRBV15 and TRBJ2-5, the full variable domain reads DAMVIQNPRYQVTQFGKPVTLSCSQTLNHNVMYWYQQKSSQAPKLLFHYYDKDFNNEADTPDNFQSRRPNTSFCFLDIRSPGLGDTAMYLCASQEGVNRVQETQYFGPGTRLLVL.

The V call is TRBV6-1, the J call TRBJ2-7, with 8 bases lining up with TRBD2. The germline V gene encodes CDR1 MNHNS and CDR2 SASEGT. The ends lost 8 bases at V and 1 base at J; junction bases unmatched: 10. This CDR3 region has 15 residues. This CDR3 is CASELQAGGSYEQYF. CDR3 nucleotides: TGTGCCAGCGAATTGCAGGCGGGGGGATCCTACGAGCAGTACTTC.

The chain recombines TRBV2 with TRBJ1-5, with TRBD1 as a possible D gene (5 bases). There are 14 residues in the CDR3. V lost 2 bases, J lost 0 bases, and 5 bases lay in between. Germline V lookup: CDR1 SNHLY, CDR2 FYNNEI. The CDR3 DNA follows: TGTGCCAGCAGTGAAAGGGGTAGCAATCAGCCCCAGCATTTT. It is translated as CASSERGSNQPQHF.

The rearrangement joins TRBV7-2 to TRBJ2-7, with D possibly being TRBD2 (7 bases). The germline gives CDR1 SGHTA, CDR2 FQGNSA. The CDR3 loop spans 14 amino acids. The V gene lost 1 base and the J gene lost 2 bases, with 9 bases spanning the gap. CDR3 loop: CASSLGGGPYEQYF. CDR3 in DNA: TGTGCCAGCAGCTTAGGCGGGGGCCCCTACGAGCAGTACTTC.

J is TRBJ2-1 and V is TRBV5-1; no clear D gene. CDR1 and CDR2 (germline): SGHRS, YFSETQ. The CDR3 has 12 amino acids. The ends were cut back, 4 bases at V and 6 bases at J, with 8 bases in the middle. The CDR3 DNA sequence: TGCGCCAGCAGCCGAGGAATCAATGAGCAGTTCTTC. Translation gives CASSRGINEQFF.

V gene TRBV6-1 combines with J gene TRBJ2-1; D is possibly TRBD1 (5 bases). The CDR3 is made up of 15 amino acids. The germline CDR1 and CDR2 sequences are MNHNS and SASEGT. V was pared by 4 bases and J by 2 bases, with 12 bases between. CDR3 residues: CASSGQGIAYNEQFF. As DNA, the CDR3 is TGTGCCAGCAGTGGTCAGGGTATCGCCTACAATGAGCAGTTCTTC.

The J gene is TRBJ1-2, the V gene TRBV19; TRBD1 is a possible D gene (5 bases). CDR1 and CDR2 from the germline V gene are LNHDA and SQIVND (reference sequence). The CDR3 runs to 13 residues. With 7 bases removed from V and 0 bases from J, the gap between germline ends came to 9 bases. CDR3 sequence (DNA): TGTGCCAGTACGACAGTAGCTAACTATGGCTACACCTTC. Protein: CASTTVANYGYTF.

This clone occurred many times. J is TRBJ2-7 and V is TRBV6-1, with 9 bases identical to TRBD2. Trimming at V came to 3 bases and at J to 12 bases, leaving 12 bases not matched to a gene. Germline lookup yields CDR1 MNHNS and CDR2 SASEGT. The CDR3 sequence is 14 residues long. The CDR3 spells CASSEITSGLPAYV. The CDR3 coding sequence is TGTGCCAGCAGTGAGATCACTAGCGGGCTGCCCGCGTACGTC.

The chain is built from TRBV5-6 and TRBJ2-7; D ambiguous. Germline values: CDR1 SGHDT, CDR2 YYEEEE. This CDR3 spans 13 amino acids. Trimming took 4 bases from V and 6 from J, leaving 14 bases between them. Here the CDR3 DNA reads TGTGCCAGCAGCCCCGAGGTATCTAGCGAGCAGTACTTC. This encodes CASSPEVSSEQYF.

This clone has only one observation. V usage is TRBV7-6 and J usage is TRBJ1-3; the D gene is possibly TRBD1 (6 bases). The germline CDR1 and CDR2 sequences are SGHVS and FNYEAQ. The CDR3 spans 14 residues. V gave up 3 bases and J gave up 2 bases, with 8 bases separating them. This CDR3 is CASSFRGPGNTIYF. For the CDR3, the DNA is TGTGCCAGCAGCTTCAGGGGCCCTGGAAACACCATATATTTT.